The clone carrying this TCR beta chain was seen a few times. Its antigen is unknown. Every patient underwent thyroid surgery untreated. This sample was included in a study of metastatic and nonmetastatic thyroid tumors. Study-level information: It was across blood and tumor or nodule tissue from malignant and benign thyroid patients that repertoires were compared. General observations from the study: Benign nodules reportedly had significantly lower TCR beta diversity than malignant thyroid tumors in blood and tumor.

The CDR3 has 14 amino acids. Germline V CDR1 and CDR2: MNHNS, SASEGT. V dropped 7 bases and J dropped 2 bases, with 15 bases sitting between them. Authors' methods: Clinicopathological groups differed in CDR3, with these differences serving to build a distant-metastasis classifier for papillary thyroid cancer. Using MiXCR, TCRdb re-called clones from the PCR reads. The V and J calls and clone size are TCRdb's, not the authors'. The table includes under 55,000 clones, roughly 15% detected once. The origin of this receptor is a female donor with papillary thyroid cancer or a benign thyroid nodule (not recorded which). Some clones in this sample may be carry-over from other donors' samples. Specimen: blood. The V gene is TRBV6-1, the J gene TRBJ2-7, with no clear D. The CDR3 DNA follows: TGTGCCAGCAATATGGCTGGCGTAACCTACGAGCAGTACTTC. It yields the protein CASNMAGVTYEQYF.